This T cell receptor (beta chain) was profiled in a study of blood T cell repertoires in COVID-19 (dated by TCRdb to about 2020). For context, the study as a whole: Samples from collaborators originated in the United States, Italy and Spain and spanned both the acute and convalescent phases of COVID-19. The samples were drawn from two sources: the first 160 participants of the ongoing ImmuneRACE study, and 1,000 to 1,500 subjects contributed by 6 global collaborators. Deeply sampled blood TCRbeta repertoires from subjects exposed to, actively infected with, or recovered from COVID-19 were included in the dataset. Nearly every sample came with metadata listing a de-identified subject ID, COVID-19 status, age in years and sex. The prospective study material was composed of cDNA or gDNA derived from T cells, B-cell-depleted T cells, or PBMCs. A freely available public database, intended as a resource for researchers studying the immune response to SARS-CoV-2, is where the repertoires were released. HLA class I and class II types, where available, came from metadata supplied by the sample provider rather than from assay-based typing. Overall results and qualifications from the work: How much clinical and demographic metadata was included differed by source and by participant, and the metadata was provided uncurated.

TCRbeta CDR3 regions were amplified from genomic DNA by means of the immunoSEQ Assay, a bias-controlled multiplex PCR. Turning to the authors' computational methods: Nucleated cell counts per sample were estimated from amplification of reference gene primers within the assay. To quantify the absolute abundance of each unique TCRbeta CDR3 rearrangement, sequence reads were collapsed and filtered. For each sample, productive Simpson clonality was calculated as the square root of Simpson's diversity index over productive rearrangements. Not all clones reach the TCRdb copy of this immuneACCESS table, which keeps in-frame sequences only. Checked studies attribute under half of the gap to unresolved V genes and leave the rest unexplained. The V and J calls and clone size come from that table; D and trimming were worked out from the DNA. This sample gives 200,000 to 300,000 clones in total; 84% of them show up just once. Under 4.5% of the sample goes to the ten largest clones.

With respect to this clone: The antigen it recognizes is unknown. Base qualities are not at hand, and no much larger clone is one base apart.

Its CDR3 holds 14 amino acids, cysteine through phenylalanine. Only CDR3 DNA remains: 42 bases, in frame from the first base. V lost 5 bases and J lost 10 bases; the stretch between them is 15 bases long. The germline V gene sets CDR1 to WSHSY and CDR2 to SAAADI. Whole blood was collected in K2EDTA tubes by collaborating institutions according to the institutions' own protocols. For TCRbeta analysis, collaborators shipped samples in one of three forms: frozen whole blood, isolated PBMCs, or DNA extracted from either of those sample types. The specimen was peripheral blood. The clonotype originates from a man aged 45-65 years with acute or convalescent COVID-19. Rearrangement joined TRBV10-2 to TRBJ1-6, with a weak D call of TRBD1 (5 bases match). At the DNA level, the sequence is TGCGCCAGCAGTATGGGGGGTTCAGGGTCACCCCTCCACTTT. This encodes CASSMGGSGSPLHF.